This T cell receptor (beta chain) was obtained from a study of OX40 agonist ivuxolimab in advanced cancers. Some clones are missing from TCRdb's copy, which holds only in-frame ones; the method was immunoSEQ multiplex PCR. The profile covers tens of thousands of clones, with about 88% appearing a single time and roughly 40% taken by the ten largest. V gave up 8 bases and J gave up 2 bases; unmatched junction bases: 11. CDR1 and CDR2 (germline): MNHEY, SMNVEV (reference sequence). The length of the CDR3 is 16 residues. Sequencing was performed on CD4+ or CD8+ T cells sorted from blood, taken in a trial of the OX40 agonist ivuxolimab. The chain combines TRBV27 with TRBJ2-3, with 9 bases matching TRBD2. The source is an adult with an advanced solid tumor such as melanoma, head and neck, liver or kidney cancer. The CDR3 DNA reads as TGTGCCAGCTCCTCTGTGGCGGGGGGGCTCACAGATACGCAGTATTTT. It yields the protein CASSSVAGGLTDTQYF.